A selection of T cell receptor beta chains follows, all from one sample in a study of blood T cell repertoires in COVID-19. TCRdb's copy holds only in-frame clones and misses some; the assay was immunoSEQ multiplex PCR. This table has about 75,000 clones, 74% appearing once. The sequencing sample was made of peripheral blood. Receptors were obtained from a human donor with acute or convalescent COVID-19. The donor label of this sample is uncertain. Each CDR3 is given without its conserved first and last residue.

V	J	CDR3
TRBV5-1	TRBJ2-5	ASSLGSGVQETQY
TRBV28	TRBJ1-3	ASSPGSGERNTIY
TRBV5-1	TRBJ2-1	ASSLEQGGYNEQF
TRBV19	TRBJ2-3	ASSIVWTGGLTDTQY
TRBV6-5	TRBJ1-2	ASSAAGRGYGYT
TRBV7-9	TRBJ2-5	ASSYGLAGGVQETQY
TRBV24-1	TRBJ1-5	ATSADRGNQPQH
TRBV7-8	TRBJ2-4	ASSPGLAGSKNIQY
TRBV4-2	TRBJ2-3	ASSRGQGNADTQY
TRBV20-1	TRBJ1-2	SASSPLRQGGGGYT
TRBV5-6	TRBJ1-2	ASSLVDRSYGYT
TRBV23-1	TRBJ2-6	ASSPRGAGANVLT
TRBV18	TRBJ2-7	ASSPGLAGGEQY
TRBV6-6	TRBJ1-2	AGGGQGGLYGYT
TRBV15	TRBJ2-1	ATSNGQAYNEQF
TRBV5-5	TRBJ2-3	ASRLTAALAGGMITDTQY
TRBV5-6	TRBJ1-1	ASNRQGARTEAF
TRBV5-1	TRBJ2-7	ASSLQTGGSYEQY
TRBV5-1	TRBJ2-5	ASSSSGTSPTETQY
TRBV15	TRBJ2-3	ATSRDGTRNGVTQY